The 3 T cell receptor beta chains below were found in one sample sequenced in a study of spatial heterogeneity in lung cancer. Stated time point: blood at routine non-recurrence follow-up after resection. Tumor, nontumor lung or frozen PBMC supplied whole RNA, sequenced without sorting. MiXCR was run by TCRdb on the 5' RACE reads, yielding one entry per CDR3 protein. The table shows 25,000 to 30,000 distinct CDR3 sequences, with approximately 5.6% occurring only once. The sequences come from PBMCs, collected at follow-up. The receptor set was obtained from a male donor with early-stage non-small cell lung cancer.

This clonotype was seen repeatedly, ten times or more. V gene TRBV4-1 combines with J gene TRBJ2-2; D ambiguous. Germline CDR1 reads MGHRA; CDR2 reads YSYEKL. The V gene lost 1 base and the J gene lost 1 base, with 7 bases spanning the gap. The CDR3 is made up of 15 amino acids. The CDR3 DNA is TGCGCCAGCAGCCAAGGAGGTCTGAACACCGGGGAGCTGTTTTTT. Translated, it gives CASSQGGLNTGELFF.

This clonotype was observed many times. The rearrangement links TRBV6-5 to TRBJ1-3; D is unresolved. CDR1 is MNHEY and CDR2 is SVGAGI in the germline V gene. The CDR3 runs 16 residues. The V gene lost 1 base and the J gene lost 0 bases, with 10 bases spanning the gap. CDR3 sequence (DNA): TGTGCCAGCAGTTACTATTCCGGGAGCTCTGGAAACACCATATATTTT. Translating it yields CASSYYSGSSGNTIYF.

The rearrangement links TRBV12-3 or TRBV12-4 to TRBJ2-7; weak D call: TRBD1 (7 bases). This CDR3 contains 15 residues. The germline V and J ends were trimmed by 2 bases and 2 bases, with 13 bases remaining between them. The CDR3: CASSLWAGGTYEQYF. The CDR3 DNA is TGTGCCAGCAGTTTATGGGCAGGGGGGACCTACGAGCAGTACTTC.